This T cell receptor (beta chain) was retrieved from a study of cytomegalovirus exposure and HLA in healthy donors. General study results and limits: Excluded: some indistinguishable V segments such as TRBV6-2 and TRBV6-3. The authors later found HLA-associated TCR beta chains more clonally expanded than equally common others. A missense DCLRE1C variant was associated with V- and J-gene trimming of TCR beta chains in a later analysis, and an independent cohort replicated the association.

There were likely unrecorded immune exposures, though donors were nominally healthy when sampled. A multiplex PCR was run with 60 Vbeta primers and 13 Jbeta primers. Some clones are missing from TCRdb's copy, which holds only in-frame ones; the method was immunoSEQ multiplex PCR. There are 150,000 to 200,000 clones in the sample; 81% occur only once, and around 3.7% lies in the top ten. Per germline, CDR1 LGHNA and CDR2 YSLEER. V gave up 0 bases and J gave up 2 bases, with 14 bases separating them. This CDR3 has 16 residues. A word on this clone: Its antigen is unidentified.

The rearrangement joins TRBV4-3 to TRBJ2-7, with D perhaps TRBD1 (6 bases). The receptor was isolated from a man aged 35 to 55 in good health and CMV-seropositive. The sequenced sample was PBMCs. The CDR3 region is CASSQEWGQVPYEQYF. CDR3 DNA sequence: TGCGCCAGCAGCCAAGAGTGGGGACAAGTGCCCTACGAGCAGTACTTC.